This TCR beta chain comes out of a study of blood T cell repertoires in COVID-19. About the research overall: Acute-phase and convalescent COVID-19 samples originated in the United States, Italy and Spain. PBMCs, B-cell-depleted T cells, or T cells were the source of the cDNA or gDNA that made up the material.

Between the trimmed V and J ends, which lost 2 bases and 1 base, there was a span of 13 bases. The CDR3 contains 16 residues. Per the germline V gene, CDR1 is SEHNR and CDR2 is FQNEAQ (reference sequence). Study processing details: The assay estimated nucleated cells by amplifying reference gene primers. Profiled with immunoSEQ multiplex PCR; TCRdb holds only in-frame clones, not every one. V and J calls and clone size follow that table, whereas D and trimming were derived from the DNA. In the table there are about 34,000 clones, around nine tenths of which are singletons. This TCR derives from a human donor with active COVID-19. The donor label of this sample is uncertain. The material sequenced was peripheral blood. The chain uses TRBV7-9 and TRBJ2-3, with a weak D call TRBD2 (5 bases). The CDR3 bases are TGTGCCAGCAGCTTAACGGGAATTTTGGGCACAGATACGCAGTATTTT. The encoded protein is CASSLTGILGTDTQYF.